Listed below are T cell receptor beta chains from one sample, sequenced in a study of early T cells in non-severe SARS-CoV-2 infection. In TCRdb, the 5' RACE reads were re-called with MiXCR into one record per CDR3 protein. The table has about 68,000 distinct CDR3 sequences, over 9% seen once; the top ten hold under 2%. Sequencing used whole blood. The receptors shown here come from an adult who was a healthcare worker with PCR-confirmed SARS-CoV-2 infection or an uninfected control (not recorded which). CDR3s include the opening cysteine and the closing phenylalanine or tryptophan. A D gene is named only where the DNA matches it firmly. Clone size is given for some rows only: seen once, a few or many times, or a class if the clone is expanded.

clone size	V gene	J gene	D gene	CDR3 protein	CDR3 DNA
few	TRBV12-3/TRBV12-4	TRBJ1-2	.	CASSLGVSYGYTF	TGTGCCAGCAGTTTAGGCGTCAGCTATGGCTACACCTTC
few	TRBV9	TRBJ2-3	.	CASSVVGAAGQDTQYF	TGTGCCAGCAGCGTAGTAGGGGCAGCGGGCCAAGATACGCAGTATTTT
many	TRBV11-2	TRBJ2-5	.	CASSFLVLEETQYF	TGTGCCAGCAGCTTTCTTGTTTTGGAAGAGACCCAGTACTTC
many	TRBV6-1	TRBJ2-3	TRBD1	CASTGQADTDTQYF	TGTGCCAGCACGGGACAGGCGGACACAGATACGCAGTATTTT
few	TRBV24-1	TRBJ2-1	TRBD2	CATSDSGLGWNEQFF	TGTGCCACCAGTGACTCGGGACTAGGCTGGAATGAGCAGTTCTTC
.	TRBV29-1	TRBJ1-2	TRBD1	CSAGQDYGYTF	TGCAGCGCCGGACAGGACTATGGCTACACCTTC
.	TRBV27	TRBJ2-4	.	CASSWVQSYKNIQYF	TGTGCCAGCAGTTGGGTACAGAGTTACAAAAACATTCAGTACTTC
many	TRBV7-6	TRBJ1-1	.	CASSPWEGVYEAFF	TGTGCCAGCAGCCCATGGGAGGGAGTATACGAAGCTTTCTTT
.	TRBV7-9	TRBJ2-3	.	CASSLALGVMDTQYF	TGTGCCAGCAGCTTAGCGTTGGGGGTAATGGATACGCAGTATTTT
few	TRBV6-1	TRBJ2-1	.	CASSEPWAYNEQFF	TGTGCCAGCAGTGAACCGTGGGCCTACAATGAGCAGTTCTTC
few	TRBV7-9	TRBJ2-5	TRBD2	CASSSIPGLVRGAGQETQYF	TGTGCCAGCAGCTCAATCCCGGGACTAGTGAGAGGAGCTGGCCAAGAGACCCAGTACTTC
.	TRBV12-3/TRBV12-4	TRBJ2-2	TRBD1	CASSSEGRGQGRPGELFF	TGTGCCAGCAGTTCAGAAGGGCGCGGACAGGGCCGTCCCGGGGAGCTGTTTTTT
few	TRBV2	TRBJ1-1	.	CASPRVPRTEAFF	TGTGCCTCCCCCAGGGTTCCGAGGACTGAAGCTTTCTTT
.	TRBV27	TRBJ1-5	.	CASSFLGAGGNQPQHF	TGTGCCAGCAGTTTCTTGGGGGCCGGGGGGAATCAGCCCCAGCATTTT
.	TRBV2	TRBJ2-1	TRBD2	CASTRRASGGHNEQFF	TGTGCCAGCACCCGGCGGGCTAGCGGGGGCCACAATGAGCAGTTCTTC
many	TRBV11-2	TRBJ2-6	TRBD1	CASSLAPRGRPGANVLTF	TGTGCCAGCAGCTTAGCGCCAAGGGGGCGTCCTGGGGCCAACGTCCTGACTTTC